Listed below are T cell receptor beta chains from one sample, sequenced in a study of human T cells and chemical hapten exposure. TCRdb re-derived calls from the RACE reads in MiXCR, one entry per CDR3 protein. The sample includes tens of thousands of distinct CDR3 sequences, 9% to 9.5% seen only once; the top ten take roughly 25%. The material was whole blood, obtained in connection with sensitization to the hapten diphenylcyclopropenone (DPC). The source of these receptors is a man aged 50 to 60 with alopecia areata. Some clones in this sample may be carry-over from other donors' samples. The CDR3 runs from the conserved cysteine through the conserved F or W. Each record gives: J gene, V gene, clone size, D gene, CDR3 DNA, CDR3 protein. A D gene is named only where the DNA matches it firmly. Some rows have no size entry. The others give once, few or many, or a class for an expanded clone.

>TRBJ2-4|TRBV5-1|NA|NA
TGCGCCAGCAGCCCGGACAGTTACATTCAGTACTTC
CASSPDSYIQYF
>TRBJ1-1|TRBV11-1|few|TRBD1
TGTGCCAGCAGCCGCACAGGGGAAACTGAAGCTTTCTTT
CASSRTGETEAFF
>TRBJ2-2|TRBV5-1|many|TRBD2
TGCGCCAGCAGCTCCCGGGAGGGACATACCACCGGGGAGCTGTTTTTT
CASSSREGHTTGELFF
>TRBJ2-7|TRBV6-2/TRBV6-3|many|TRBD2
TGTGCCAGCACCAGACTAGCGGGAGCCTACGAGCAGTACTTC
CASTRLAGAYEQYF
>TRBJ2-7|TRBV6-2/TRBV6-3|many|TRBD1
TGTGCCAGCAGTTCGGGACAGTCCTACGAGCAGTACTTC
CASSSGQSYEQYF
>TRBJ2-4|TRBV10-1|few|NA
TGCGCCAGCAGTCCGACCCTAAGAAACATTCAGTACTTC
CASSPTLRNIQYF
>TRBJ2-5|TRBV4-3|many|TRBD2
TGCGCCAGCAGCCAAGATTATACTGGACTAGCACAAGAGACCCAGTACTTC
CASSQDYTGLAQETQYF
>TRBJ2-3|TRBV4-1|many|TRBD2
TGCGCCAGCAGCCAAGTCGGGACTAGCGGATCAGATACGCAGTATTTT
CASSQVGTSGSDTQYF
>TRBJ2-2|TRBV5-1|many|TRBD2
TGCGCCAGCAGCCAGGGACTAGGAGGGAACACCGGGGAGCTGTTTTTT
CASSQGLGGNTGELFF
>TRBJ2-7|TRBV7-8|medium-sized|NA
TGTGCCAGCAGCTTCGGACAGGGAGGGGCCGAGCAGTACTTC
CASSFGQGGAEQYF